A few counts support the clone carrying this T cell receptor beta chain. TCRdb used MiXCR to reprocess the 5' RACE reads, holding one entry per CDR3 protein. The sample has around 610,000 distinct CDR3 sequences, about 13% seen once. This entry is derived from a study of T cells after yellow fever vaccination. The germline V and J ends were trimmed by 4 bases and 2 bases, with 12 bases remaining between them. The germline CDR1 and CDR2 sequences are SNHLY and FYNNEI. The CDR3 runs to 15 residues. The TCR comes from a man aged 30-40 years who received the YFV17D yellow fever vaccine. Sequenced material: PBMCs, taken on the day of the yellow fever booster vaccination. The chain carries TRBV2 and TRBJ1-5; TRBD1 is a possible D gene (6 bases). CDR3 DNA sequence: TGTGCCAGCAGTGGACAGGATACGGGCAATCAGCCCCAGCATTTT. Translation gives CASSGQDTGNQPQHF.